The 7 T cell receptor beta chains reported below all come from one sample, sequenced in a study of Ad26.COV2.S vaccination and SARS-CoV-2 variants. The treatment denotes: 15 to 20 received Ad26.COV2.S at low or high dose, single or two shots; about 5 received placebo; per-sample allocation not given. Specimen acquisition occurred on day 63 following the initial vaccine or placebo injection. Clones were sequenced by immunoSEQ multiplex PCR, and TCRdb holds only the in-frame ones, with some missing. The sample includes more than 250,000 clones, 87% seen only once; the top ten take around 3%. The specimen comprised peripheral blood, sampled in a trial of Ad26.COV2.S vaccine versus placebo. The receptor source for this set is a person aged 18-60 years who received the Ad26.COV2.S COVID-19 vaccine or a placebo.

This chain uses TRBV21-1 with TRBJ2-5. TRBV21-1 is a documented pseudogene. CDR3 length equals 14 residues. CDR3 sequence reads: CASSTRTAQETQYF. The CDR3 DNA reads as TGTGCCAGCAGCACACGGACGGCTCAAGAGACCCAGTACTTC.

This clone was observed a single time. The chain employs TRBV5-1 and TRBJ2-1; D tentatively reads TRBD1 or TRBD2 (6 bases each). The CDR3 runs 16 residues. The ends were cut back, 5 bases at V and 0 bases at J, with 15 bases in the middle. CDR1 and CDR2 from the germline V gene are SGHRS and YFSETQ. In DNA form, the CDR3 reads TGCGCCAGCAGGGTTGGCGGGACAACCTCCTACAATGAGCAGTTCTTC. This sequence encodes CASRVGGTTSYNEQFF. The full variable domain, rest sourced from reference TRBV5-1 and TRBJ2-1, is KAGVTQTPRYLIKTRGQQVTLSCSPISGHRSVSWYQQTPGQGLQFLFEYFSETQRNKGNFPGRFSGRQFSNSRSEMNVSTLELGDSALYLCASRVGGTTSYNEQFFGPGTRLTVL.

J is TRBJ2-5 and V is TRBV5-1, with 9 bases identical to TRBD1. V gave up 4 bases and J gave up 2 bases; unmatched junction bases: 3. The CDR3 totals 14 residues. Germline V CDR1 and CDR2: SGHRS, YFSETQ. The CDR3 reads CASSIGQGQETQYF. DNA for the CDR3: TGCGCCAGCAGCATAGGACAGGGGCAAGAGACCCAGTACTTC.

The chain recombines TRBV6-5 with TRBJ2-7; unclear D gene. Germline-derived CDR1 and CDR2 are MNHEY and SVGAGI. The ends were cut back, 0 bases at V and 1 base at J, with 13 bases in the middle. The CDR3 is 16 residues long. The CDR3 DNA follows: TGTGCCAGCAGTTACTCGGTAAACACGTTGTCCTACGAGCAGTACTTC. Translated: CASSYSVNTLSYEQYF.

This clone has just one count. The chain links TRBV6-1 to TRBJ2-2; D is tentatively TRBD1 or TRBD2 (5 bases each). CDR1 is MNHNS and CDR2 is SASEGT in the germline V gene. Trimming shortened V by 4 bases and J by 1 base, and 25 bases separated the two germline ends. This CDR3 has 20 residues. This CDR3 is CASSVKTWGSLTVNTGELFF. CDR3 bases: TGTGCCAGCAGTGTCAAAACTTGGGGGAGCCTCACTGTGAACACCGGGGAGCTGTTTTTT.

This clone was seen more than once but under ten times. The chain uses TRBV29-1 and TRBJ1-2, with 7 bases aligning to TRBD1. CDR1 and CDR2 from the germline V gene are SQVTM and ANQGSEA. Losses at the gene ends were 8 bases for V and 5 bases for J; bases not matched to a gene: 5. The length of the CDR3 is 11 residues. The CDR3 sequence is CSYRQGYGYTF. The CDR3 nucleotides are TGCAGCTATAGACAGGGTTATGGCTACACCTTC.

This clone was detected a few times. The chain carries TRBV7-2 and TRBJ2-1; the D gene is possibly TRBD1 (5 bases). The V gene lost 2 bases and the J gene lost 4 bases, with 12 bases spanning the gap. The CDR3 runs 15 residues. The V gene's germline CDR1 is SGHTA and CDR2 FQGNSA. Written as DNA, the CDR3 is TGTGCCAGCAGCTTACAGGGCGACCTTTACAATGAGCAGTTCTTC. This gives the protein CASSLQGDLYNEQFF.